These T cell receptor beta chains were read from a single sample in a study of cytotoxic CD8 clonotypes in ibrutinib-treated CLL. Sequencing was performed with immunoSEQ multiplex PCR; in TCRdb, only in-frame clones are kept and a portion is missing. This table holds some 98,000 clones, roughly 80% found once. The sequencing here drew on PBMCs, taken after 12 months of ibrutinib treatment. These TCRs come from a human donor with chronic lymphocytic leukemia. Both conserved end residues are part of each CDR3. D genes are given only for firm matches. The size of a clone is reported for some rows only, either as once, few or many, or as a class for expanded clones.

J: TRBJ2-1
V: TRBV6-4
D: TRBD1
size: -
DNA: TGTGCCAGCAGTCCCGGGACAGGGGGTAAGGGGGAGCAGTTCTTC
CDR3: CASSPGTGGKGEQFF

J: TRBJ2-7
V: TRBV12-5
D: -
size: -
DNA: TGTGCTAGTGGTTTGGTACCCCCCTACGAGCAGTACTTC
CDR3: CASGLVPPYEQYF

J: TRBJ1-5
V: TRBV9
D: TRBD1
size: -
DNA: TGTGCCAGCAGCGTAGACCAGGGGGCGGCTCAGCCCCAGCATTTT
CDR3: CASSVDQGAAQPQHF

J: TRBJ1-3
V: TRBV2
D: TRBD1
size: -
DNA: TGTGCCAGCACTAACACGACAGGGTGGATAAACACCATATATTTT
CDR3: CASTNTTGWINTIYF

J: TRBJ2-7
V: TRBV7-2
D: -
size: -
DNA: TGTGCCAGCAGCAAGTACCCCCCCCAGGGGACCTTTACCTACGAGCAGTACTTC
CDR3: CASSKYPPQGTFTYEQYF

J: TRBJ2-7
V: TRBV15
D: -
size: few
DNA: TGTGCCACCAGCAGAGGTGGCAGGGGTAGCTACGAGCAGTACTTC
CDR3: CATSRGGRGSYEQYF

J: TRBJ1-1
V: TRBV2
D: -
size: -
DNA: TGTGCCAGCAGGCGAAGGAACACTGAAGCTTTCTTT
CDR3: CASRRRNTEAFF

J: TRBJ2-3
V: TRBV2
D: -
size: -
DNA: TGTGCCAGCAGTGAAGCGTTCGGGCTAGCCTCAGATACGCAGTATTTT
CDR3: CASSEAFGLASDTQYF

J: TRBJ1-5
V: TRBV6-6
D: -
size: -
DNA: TGTGCAGGCAGGGGAGTGAATCAGCCCCAGCATTTT
CDR3: CAGRGVNQPQHF

J: TRBJ2-1
V: TRBV19
D: TRBD1
size: -
DNA: TGTGCCAGTAGTATAGATCCCAGACAGGGGTACAATGAGCAGTTCTTC
CDR3: CASSIDPRQGYNEQFF

J: TRBJ2-1
V: TRBV2
D: -
size: -
DNA: TGTGCCAGCAGTGCGGGCAAGCAGTTCTTC
CDR3: CASSAGKQFF

J: TRBJ1-2
V: TRBV30
D: TRBD1
size: few
DNA: TGTGCCGGACAGGGTTCACGGAACTATGGCTACACCTTC
CDR3: CAGQGSRNYGYTF

J: TRBJ1-6
V: TRBV7-9
D: -
size: -
DNA: TGTGCCAGCACGAGCTCCTATAATTCACCCCTCCACTTT
CDR3: CASTSSYNSPLHF

J: TRBJ1-5
V: TRBV28
D: -
size: -
DNA: TGTGCCAGCTGGCCCACTGGCCGGAATCAGCCCCAGCATTTT
CDR3: CASWPTGRNQPQHF

J: TRBJ1-3
V: TRBV28
D: -
size: -
DNA: TGTGCCAGCAGTTTTGGGGGAAACACCATATATTTT
CDR3: CASSFGGNTIYF

J: TRBJ1-1
V: TRBV6-6
D: -
size: once
DNA: TGTGCCAGCAGTTATAGGTCGTCGAGGACTGAAGCTTTCTTT
CDR3: CASSYRSSRTEAFF

J: TRBJ2-5
V: TRBV11-3
D: -
size: -
DNA: TGTGCCAGCAGCCCACCTATGAGAGGTAGACAAGAGACCCAGTACTTC
CDR3: CASSPPMRGRQETQYF

J: TRBJ2-4
V: TRBV29-1
D: -
size: -
DNA: TGCAGCGTTGTGGTCCGGGGACGGGAACCGTACTTC
CDR3: CSVVVRGREPYF

J: TRBJ1-6
V: TRBV5-1
D: -
size: -
DNA: TGCGCCAGCAGCTCTCAACTCAATTCACCCCTCCACTTT
CDR3: CASSSQLNSPLHF

J: TRBJ2-7
V: TRBV6-6
D: TRBD1
size: -
DNA: TGTGCCAGCAGTTCTGGACAGGGTCGCGAGCAGTACTTC
CDR3: CASSSGQGREQYF

J: TRBJ2-5
V: TRBV7-3
D: TRBD2
size: -
DNA: TGTGCCAGCAGCCCGGGAGGAGGCTCCCCCGAGACCCAGTACTTC
CDR3: CASSPGGGSPETQYF

J: TRBJ2-5
V: TRBV5-1
D: -
size: -
DNA: TGCGCCAGCAGCTTGGGGCGGGTCCAAGAGACCCAGTACTTC
CDR3: CASSLGRVQETQYF

J: TRBJ1-1
V: TRBV5-8
D: -
size: -
DNA: TGTGCCAGCAGCTTGGTGGCTTCGGCTTTCTTT
CDR3: CASSLVASAFF

J: TRBJ1-1
V: TRBV5-1
D: TRBD1
size: -
DNA: TGCGCCAGCAAGCCGGGACAGGGAACCACTGAAGCTTTCTTT
CDR3: CASKPGQGTTEAFF

J: TRBJ2-2
V: TRBV6-5
D: TRBD1
size: -
DNA: TGTGCCAGCAGTCAACAGGGGGCCGGGGAGCTGTTTTTT
CDR3: CASSQQGAGELFF

J: TRBJ1-6
V: TRBV18
D: -
size: few
DNA: TGTGCCAGCTCAAGTAAAGGGTATAGTAATTCACCCCTCCACTTT
CDR3: CASSSKGYSNSPLHF

J: TRBJ2-7
V: TRBV10-3
D: TRBD2
size: -
DNA: TGTGCCATCAGGCGGACTAGCGGGGCTTCCTACGAGCAGTACTTC
CDR3: CAIRRTSGASYEQYF

J: TRBJ1-2
V: TRBV19
D: -
size: -
DNA: TGTGCCAGTAGTATCGCCTTCAACGGGATTTATGGCTACACCTTC
CDR3: CASSIAFNGIYGYTF

J: TRBJ2-7
V: TRBV29-1
D: -
size: -
DNA: TGCAGCGTTATGGTCGTACTAGCAACTGGGGAGCAGTACTTC
CDR3: CSVMVVLATGEQYF

J: TRBJ1-4
V: TRBV5-1
D: -
size: few
DNA: TGCGCCAGCAGCTTGGGAGGAATCGGAGAAAAACTGTTTTTT
CDR3: CASSLGGIGEKLFF

J: TRBJ2-4
V: TRBV7-2
D: TRBD2
size: once
DNA: TGTGCCAGCAGTTATCTAGCGGGACTAGCCAAAAACATTCAGTACTTC
CDR3: CASSYLAGLAKNIQYF

J: TRBJ1-4
V: TRBV9
D: -
size: -
DNA: TGTGCCAGCAGCCCCAGGGCAACTAATGAAAAACTGTTTTTT
CDR3: CASSPRATNEKLFF

J: TRBJ2-1
V: TRBV30
D: TRBD1
size: -
DNA: TGTGCCTCTTCCGGGACAGCGCTGGTTTACAATGAGCAGTTCTTC
CDR3: CASSGTALVYNEQFF

J: TRBJ1-1
V: TRBV7-9
D: -
size: -
DNA: TGTGCCAGCAGCCCTAGGATTGAGACTGAAGCTTTCTTT
CDR3: CASSPRIETEAFF

J: TRBJ1-6
V: TRBV7-9
D: TRBD1
size: -
DNA: TGTGCCAGCAGCCCCGGGACAGTGTATTCACCCCTCCACTTT
CDR3: CASSPGTVYSPLHF

J: TRBJ1-5
V: TRBV15
D: -
size: -
DNA: TGTGCCACCAGTCCCCCCCCTCAGGGCTTGGGCAATCAGCCCCAGCATTTT
CDR3: CATSPPPQGLGNQPQHF

J: TRBJ2-1
V: TRBV7-8
D: TRBD2
size: -
DNA: TGTGCCAGCAGCTTTGCGCGGGGGGCAGCCTACAATGAGCAGTTCTTC
CDR3: CASSFARGAAYNEQFF

J: TRBJ2-3
V: TRBV20-1
D: -
size: -
DNA: TGCAGTGCAGGGCCCAAGGATACGCAGTATTTT
CDR3: CSAGPKDTQYF

J: TRBJ1-1
V: TRBV27
D: -
size: -
DNA: TGTGCCAGCCGGGGGCAGGTGAACACTGAAGCTTTCTTT
CDR3: CASRGQVNTEAFF

J: TRBJ2-3
V: TRBV7-3
D: -
size: -
DNA: TGTGCCAGCAGCTTAACGTACGAAACTAGCACAGATACGCAGTATTTT
CDR3: CASSLTYETSTDTQYF

J: TRBJ1-6
V: TRBV7-2
D: TRBD1
size: -
DNA: TGTGCCAGCAGCTTAGGGGACAGAGATAATTCACCCCTCCACTTT
CDR3: CASSLGDRDNSPLHF

J: TRBJ1-1
V: TRBV19
D: TRBD1
size: -
DNA: TGTGCCAGTAGTATAGGGACAGGACGGCAATTGAACACTGAAGCTTTCTTT
CDR3: CASSIGTGRQLNTEAFF

J: TRBJ2-3
V: TRBV7-2
D: -
size: -
DNA: TGTGCCAGCAGCATTGAGCATACGCAGTATTTT
CDR3: CASSIEHTQYF

J: TRBJ2-3
V: TRBV9
D: -
size: -
DNA: TGTGCCAGCAGCCGGACTATAACAGATACGCAGTATTTT
CDR3: CASSRTITDTQYF

J: TRBJ2-7
V: TRBV18
D: -
size: -
DNA: TGTGCCAGCCGCGGGGCAGGGGTAAGGAACGAGCAGTACTTC
CDR3: CASRGAGVRNEQYF

J: TRBJ2-1
V: TRBV10-1
D: -
size: -
DNA: TGCGCCAGCTATTCCCTACCCCTATCTCGGAAGAATGAGCAGTTCTTC
CDR3: CASYSLPLSRKNEQFF

J: TRBJ2-1
V: TRBV19
D: -
size: once
DNA: TGTGCCAGCCAACAACACAATGAGCAGTTCTTC
CDR3: CASQQHNEQFF

J: TRBJ2-7
V: TRBV6-1
D: TRBD1
size: -
DNA: TGTGCCAGCACCGGGACAGGGGTTTACGAGCAGTACTTC
CDR3: CASTGTGVYEQYF

J: TRBJ1-4
V: TRBV7-9
D: -
size: -
DNA: TGTGCCAGCAGCTTTTTGGGGGGCAAACTGTTTTTT
CDR3: CASSFLGGKLFF

J: TRBJ2-1
V: TRBV2
D: -
size: -
DNA: TGTGCCAGCAGAAACAAACTGGCGGAGTTGCAGTTCTTC
CDR3: CASRNKLAELQFF

J: TRBJ1-3
V: TRBV6-1
D: -
size: -
DNA: TGTGCCAGCTCACCCCCCGGCAGCGGAAACACCATATATTTT
CDR3: CASSPPGSGNTIYF

J: TRBJ2-7
V: TRBV30
D: TRBD1
size: -
DNA: TGTGCCTGGACCAGGACAGGGGGCCTCGAGCAGTACTTC
CDR3: CAWTRTGGLEQYF

J: TRBJ2-3
V: TRBV9
D: TRBD2
size: -
DNA: TGTGCCAGCAGCGTACTAGCGGGGGGGGCGGCGGGCACAGATACGCAGTATTTT
CDR3: CASSVLAGGAAGTDTQYF